This passage covers 20 T cell receptor beta chains from one sample sequenced in a study of blood T cell repertoires in COVID-19. Assay: immunoSEQ multiplex PCR; the TCRdb copy retains only in-frame clones and omits some. The profile shows nearly 350,000 clones, around 86% of them singletons. Sequenced input: peripheral blood. Receptors originate from a woman in her fifties or sixties with COVID-19, enrolled during active disease.

The V gene is TRBV27, the J gene TRBJ2-6, with 10 bases aligning to TRBD2. Germline assignment: CDR1 MNHEY and CDR2 SMNVEV (reference sequence). Trimming at V came to 5 bases and at J to 0 bases, leaving 4 bases not matched to a gene. This CDR3 is built from 17 residues. The CDR3 nucleotides read TGTGCCAGCAGTCCGGGACTAGCGAGCTCTGGGGCCAACGTCCTGACTTTC. Translated, it gives CASSPGLASSGANVLTF.

This chain connects TRBV2 to TRBJ1-5, with TRBD1 matching 11 bases. Trimming cost V 5 bases and J 4 bases; bases outside gene matches: 22. Germline values: CDR1 SNHLY, CDR2 FYNNEI. CDR3 size: 21 residues. The CDR3 sequence: CASSHKTRPGQGGILNQPQHF. The CDR3 DNA is TGTGCCAGCAGTCACAAGACCCGACCGGGACAGGGGGGTATATTGAATCAGCCCCAGCATTTT.

The chain uses TRBV11-2 and TRBJ1-3; D possibly corresponds to TRBD1 (5 bases). The ends were cut back, 1 base at V and 4 bases at J, with 14 bases in the middle. The CDR3 spans 16 residues. CDR1 SGHAT and CDR2 FQNNGV come from the germline V gene. The CDR3: CASSLADRLWGNTIYF. CDR3 coding DNA: TGTGCCAGCAGCTTAGCAGACAGACTCTGGGGAAACACCATATATTTT.

The genes are TRBV6-4 and TRBJ2-2; the D gene is possibly TRBD1 (6 bases). From germline, CDR1 is MRHNA and CDR2 SNTAGT. The V gene lost 9 bases and the J gene lost 3 bases, with 14 bases spanning the gap. The CDR3 loop spans 14 amino acids. The CDR3 nucleotides are TGTGCCAGACTTGGGACACTCCACACCGGGGAGCTGTTTTTT. It is translated as CARLGTLHTGELFF.

The V and J genes are TRBV6-5 and TRBJ1-1; 9 positions agree with TRBD1. Germline CDR1 reads MNHEY; CDR2 reads SVGAGI. The CDR3 sequence is 13 residues long. The trim removed 4 bases at V and 5 bases at J, leaving 2 bases unmatched. The CDR3 DNA reads TGTGCCAGCAGTTCCGACAGGGGGACTGAAGCTTTCTTT. It translates to CASSSDRGTEAFF.

The CDR3 DNA is TGTGCCAGCAGCGCCACAGGTCTCCTCGATCAGCCCCAGCATTTT. It is translated as CASSATGLLDQPQHF. This rearrangement joins TRBV9 to TRBJ1-5, with a tentative D call TRBD1 (5 bases). Germline CDR1 reads SGDLS; CDR2 reads YYNGEE. Trimming removed 3 bases at V and 5 bases at J, with 15 bases between. This CDR3 has 15 amino acids.

The chain combines TRBV27 with TRBJ2-5; D perhaps matches TRBD2 (6 bases). The V gene lost 5 bases and the J gene lost 5 bases, with 6 bases spanning the gap. Germline CDR1 reads MNHEY; CDR2 reads SMNVEV (reference sequence). This CDR3 has 11 amino acids. The CDR3 loop is CASSRGETQYF. As DNA, the CDR3 is TGTGCCAGCAGTCGGGGGGAGACCCAGTACTTC.

The chain recombines TRBV7-7 with TRBJ2-5; 7 nucleotides agree with TRBD1. This CDR3 spans 14 amino acids. Germline CDR1 SSHAT, CDR2 FNYEAQ (reference sequence). The ends lost 3 bases at V and 5 bases at J; junction bases unmatched: 6. The CDR3 loop reads CASSLTGLGETQYF. In DNA, the CDR3 is TGTGCCAGCAGCTTGACAGGGTTGGGGGAGACCCAGTACTTC. Complete variable domain (other parts from reference TRBV7-7 and TRBJ2-5): GAGVSQSPRYKVTKRGQDVTLRCDPISSHATLYWYQQALGQGPEFLTYFNYEAQPDKSGLPSDRFSAERPEGSISTLTIQRTEQRDSAMYRCASSLTGLGETQYFGPGTRLLVL.

The chain has TRBV5-4 and TRBJ2-1, with 8 positions matching TRBD1. CDR1 and CDR2 (germline): SGHNT, YYREEE (reference sequence). The CDR3 runs to 16 residues. V gave up 4 bases and J gave up 0 bases; unmatched junction bases: 6. The CDR3 reads CASSPTGVSSYNEQFF. CDR3 DNA sequence: TGTGCCAGCAGCCCGACAGGGGTGAGCTCCTACAATGAGCAGTTCTTC.

The chain couples TRBV15 to TRBJ1-5; D is uncertain. Trimming pared 1 base from V and 6 bases from J, leaving 16 bases between. The CDR3 consists of 16 residues. Germline loops: CDR1 LNHNV, CDR2 YYDKDF (reference sequence). In DNA, the CDR3 is TGTGCCACCAGCAGAGTCTTCGCGGAGGAGGGTCAGCCCCAGCATTTT. Translated: CATSRVFAEEGQPQHF.

The V gene is TRBV7-2, the J gene TRBJ2-4; no firm D call. The ends were cut back, 1 base at V and 0 bases at J, with 10 bases in the middle. This CDR3 region has 16 residues. CDR1 is SGHTA, CDR2 FQGNSA, per germline. CDR3 coding DNA: TGTGCCAGCAGCTTAGGGCTCCAGTTAGCCAAAAACATTCAGTACTTC. It is translated as CASSLGLQLAKNIQYF.

The J gene is TRBJ1-2, the V gene TRBV11-1, with TRBD1 as a possible D gene (5 bases). The V gene lost 5 bases and the J gene lost 6 bases, with 19 bases spanning the gap. There are 15 residues in the CDR3. Germline CDR1 reads SGHAT; CDR2 reads FQDESV (reference sequence). The CDR3 region has the DNA TGTGCCAGCAGCCCTTGGACCATTCCAGGGAATGGCTACACCTTC. Translation: CASSPWTIPGNGYTF.

This chain joins TRBV7-9 and TRBJ2-7; TRBD2 is a possible D gene (6 bases). The CDR3 is made up of 15 amino acids. CDR1 and CDR2 (germline): SEHNR, FQNEAQ (reference sequence). The V gene lost 5 bases and the J gene lost 1 base, with 15 bases spanning the gap. The CDR3 reads CASSLRDSYSYEQYF. The CDR3 DNA reads as TGTGCCAGCAGCCTAAGGGACTCGTATTCCTACGAGCAGTACTTC.

The rearrangement joins TRBV7-9 to TRBJ2-2; the match to TRBD2 covers 8 bases. The germline gives CDR1 SEHNR, CDR2 FQNEAQ (reference sequence). After removal of 4 bases from V and 6 bases from J, the junction contained 10 bases not matched to a gene. The CDR3 length is 16 residues. The CDR3 DNA follows: TGTGCCAGCAGCTCCTGGGCTAGCGGGCCCGCCGGGGAGCTGTTTTTT. Amino acid sequence: CASSSWASGPAGELFF.

The rearrangement joins TRBV19 to TRBJ1-2, with D hard to call. The CDR3 runs to 12 residues. Deletions cut 5 bases from V and 12 bases from J, with 16 bases between. Germline V gives CDR1 LNHDA, CDR2 SQIVND (reference sequence). In DNA form, the CDR3 reads TGTGCCAGTAGTCCCCAACACGCCCCGAACACCTTC. Translating gives CASSPQHAPNTF.

The CDR3 protein is CASSRRGGDYEQYF. In DNA form, the CDR3 reads TGTGCCAGCAGTCGGCGAGGGGGGGACTACGAGCAGTACTTC. The V gene is TRBV6-4, the J gene TRBJ2-7, with D maybe TRBD2 (7 bases). Germline CDR1 reads MRHNA; CDR2 reads SNTAGT. V was trimmed by 5 bases and J by 3 bases, leaving 14 bases between them. The CDR3 has 14 amino acids.

The V call is TRBV29-1, the J call TRBJ2-5; 8 bases agree with TRBD1. Germline V gene sequence: CDR1 SQVTM, CDR2 ANQGSEA. V lost 2 bases and J lost 5; bases outside the gene matches: 7. The CDR3 covers 14 residues. CDR3 residues: CSVETGGYRETQYF. The CDR3 bases are TGCAGCGTTGAAACAGGGGGTTATCGGGAGACCCAGTACTTC. Looking up the rest from reference TRBV29-1 and TRBJ2-5 gives the full variable domain: SAVISQKPSRDICQRGTSLTIQCQVDSQVTMMFWYRQQPGQSLTLIATANQGSEATYESGFVIDKFPISRPNLTFSTLTVSNMSPEDSSIYLCSVETGGYRETQYFGPGTRLLVL.

This chain connects TRBV29-1 to TRBJ1-2, with D maybe TRBD1 (5 bases). CDR3 length: 13 residues. Trimming took 7 bases from V and 5 from J, leaving 17 bases between them. Germline CDR1 and CDR2: SQVTM and ANQGSEA. The DNA for the CDR3 is TGCAGCGCCGACGGGGGATACTTTTATGGCTACACCTTC. Amino acid sequence: CSADGGYFYGYTF.

This chain links TRBV21-1 with TRBJ2-3; no DNA check was done on the table's D call, TRBD2. TRBV21-1 is a pseudogene segment. This CDR3 has 15 residues. The CDR3 DNA sequence: TGTGCCAGCAGCAAGACTAGCGGGAGAGGAGATACGCAGTATTTT. Translation gives CASSKTSGRGDTQYF.

CDR3 sequence reads: CASSQEDVRLAGSKTQYF. CDR3 bases: TGTGCCAGCAGCCAAGAAGACGTGAGACTAGCGGGATCAAAGACCCAGTACTTC. The chain combines TRBV4-2 with TRBJ2-5, with 11 positions matching TRBD2. The CDR3 totals 18 residues. Germline CDR1 LGHNA, CDR2 YNFKEQ. Trimming removed 0 bases from V and 6 bases from J; junction bases left unmatched: 12.